This entry lists 5 T cell receptor beta chains sequenced from one sample in a study of cytomegalovirus exposure and HLA in healthy donors. Amplification used 60 Vbeta primers and 13 Jbeta primers. The assay was immunoSEQ multiplex PCR, and TCRdb's table has in-frame clones only and misses some. The data contain over 150,000 clones, over 65% of them seen just once; the ten biggest clones take up 2.9%. Sequencing was carried out using PBMCs. Every receptor here comes from a woman younger than 45 in good health and CMV-seronegative.

For this clone: A read error may produce the germline difference seen at one junction end. V is TRBV5-1 and J is TRBJ1-2, with a weak D call TRBD1 (6 bases). CDR1 and CDR2 (germline): SGHRS, YFSETQ. CDR3 length: 17 amino acids. The CDR3 DNA follows: TGCGCCAGCAGCTTGGAATCTCCGCGGGGGCCTAACTATGGCTACCCCTTC. Its translation is CASSLESPRGPNYGYPF. Full variable domain (missing parts from reference TRBV5-1 and TRBJ1-2): KAGVTQTPRYLIKTRGQQVTLSCSPISGHRSVSWYQQTPGQGLQFLFEYFSETQRNKGNFPGRFSGRQFSNSRSEMNVSTLELGDSALYLCASSLESPRGPNYGYPFGSGTRLTVV.

The chain carries TRBV10-2 and TRBJ1-5; 8 positions match TRBD1. After removal of 11 bases from V and 4 bases from J, the junction contained 7 bases not matched to a gene. There are 13 residues in the CDR3. Germline V CDR1 and CDR2: WSHSY, SAAADI. The CDR3 DNA reads as TGCGCCTGTCGACAGGGGACGAATCAGCCCCAGCATTTT. Protein product: CACRQGTNQPQHF.

Here the CDR3 DNA reads TGTGCCTGGTGTTCTAGCGGGCTTAAGAGGAACACCGGGGAGCTGTTTTTT. This encodes CAWCSSGLKRNTGELFF. V usage is TRBV30 and J usage is TRBJ2-2; 8 nucleotides agree with TRBD2. V shed 5 bases, J shed 1 base, and the junction held 12 bases outside the gene matches. Germline V CDR1 and CDR2: GTSNPN, SVGIG (reference sequence). The CDR3 is made up of 17 amino acids.

This clone was seen once. The rearrangement joins TRBV29-1 to TRBJ2-7, with 8 bases matching TRBD1. CDR3 length: 14 amino acids. Germline-derived CDR1 and CDR2 are SQVTM and ANQGSEA. Germline trimming cut 1 base from V and 2 bases from J; bases unmatched to any gene: 4. The CDR3 sequence: CSVEVGDRPYEQYF. DNA of the CDR3: TGCAGCGTTGAAGTAGGGGACAGGCCCTACGAGCAGTACTTC.

In this sample, this clone turned up once. The chain couples TRBV5-4 to TRBJ2-7; 7 bases map to TRBD1. Germline V lookup: CDR1 SGHNT, CDR2 YYREEE (reference sequence). The CDR3 is 14 amino acids. Trimming at V came to 0 bases and at J to 5 bases, leaving 5 bases not matched to a gene. The CDR3 spells CASSLGDSPHEQYF. In nucleotides, the CDR3 is TGTGCCAGCAGCTTGGGGGACAGCCCCCACGAGCAGTACTTC.